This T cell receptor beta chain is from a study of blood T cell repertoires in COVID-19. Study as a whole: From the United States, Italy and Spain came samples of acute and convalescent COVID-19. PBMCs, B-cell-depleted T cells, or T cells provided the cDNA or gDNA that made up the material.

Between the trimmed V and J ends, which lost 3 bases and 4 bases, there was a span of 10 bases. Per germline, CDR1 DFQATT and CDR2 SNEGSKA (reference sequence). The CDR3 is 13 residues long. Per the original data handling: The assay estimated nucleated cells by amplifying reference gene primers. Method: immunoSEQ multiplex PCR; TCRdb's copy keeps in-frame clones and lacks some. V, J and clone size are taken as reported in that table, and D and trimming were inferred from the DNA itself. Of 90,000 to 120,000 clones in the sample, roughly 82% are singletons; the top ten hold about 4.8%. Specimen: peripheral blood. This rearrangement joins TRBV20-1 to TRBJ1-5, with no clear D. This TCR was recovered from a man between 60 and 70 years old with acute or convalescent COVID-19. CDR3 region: CSASSGLNQPQHF. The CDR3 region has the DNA TGCAGTGCTAGTTCAGGATTAAATCAGCCCCAGCATTTT.